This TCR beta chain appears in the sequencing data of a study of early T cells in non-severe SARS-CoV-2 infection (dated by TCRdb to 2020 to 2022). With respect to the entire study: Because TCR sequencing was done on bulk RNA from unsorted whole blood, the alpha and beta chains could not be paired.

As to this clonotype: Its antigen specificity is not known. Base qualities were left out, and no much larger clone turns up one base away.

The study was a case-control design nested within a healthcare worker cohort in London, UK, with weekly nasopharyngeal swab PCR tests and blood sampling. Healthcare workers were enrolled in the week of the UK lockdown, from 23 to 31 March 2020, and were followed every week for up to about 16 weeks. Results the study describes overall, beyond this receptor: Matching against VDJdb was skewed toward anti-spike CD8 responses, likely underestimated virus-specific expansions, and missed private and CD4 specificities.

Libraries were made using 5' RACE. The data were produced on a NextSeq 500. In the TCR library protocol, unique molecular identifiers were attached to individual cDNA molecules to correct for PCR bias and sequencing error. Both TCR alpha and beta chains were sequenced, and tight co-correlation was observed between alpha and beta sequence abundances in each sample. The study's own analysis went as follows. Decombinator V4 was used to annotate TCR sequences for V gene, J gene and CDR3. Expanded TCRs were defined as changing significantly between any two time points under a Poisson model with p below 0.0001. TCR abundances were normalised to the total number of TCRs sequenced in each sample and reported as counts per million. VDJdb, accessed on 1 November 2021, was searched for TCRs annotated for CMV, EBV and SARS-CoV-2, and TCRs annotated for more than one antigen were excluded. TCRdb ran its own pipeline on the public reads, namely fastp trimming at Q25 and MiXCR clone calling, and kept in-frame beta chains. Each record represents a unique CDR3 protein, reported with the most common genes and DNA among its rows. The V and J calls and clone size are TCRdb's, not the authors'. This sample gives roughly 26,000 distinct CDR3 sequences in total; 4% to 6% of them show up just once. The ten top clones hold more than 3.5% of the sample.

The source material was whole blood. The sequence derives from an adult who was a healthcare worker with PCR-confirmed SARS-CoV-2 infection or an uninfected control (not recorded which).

The CDR3 reads CASSQDYQETQYF. The nucleotides read TGTGCCAGCAGCCAAGACTATCAAGAGACCCAGTACTTC. This chain is built from TRBV3-1 and TRBJ2-5, with the D gene uncertain. V sheds 0 bases and J sheds 2 bases, leaving 4 bases between their ends. The CDR3 goes from the cysteine to the phenylalanine over 13 residues. Just the 39-base CDR3 DNA is kept, in frame starting at base 1. Per the germline V gene (reference sequence), LGHDT is the CDR1 and YNNKEL is the CDR2.